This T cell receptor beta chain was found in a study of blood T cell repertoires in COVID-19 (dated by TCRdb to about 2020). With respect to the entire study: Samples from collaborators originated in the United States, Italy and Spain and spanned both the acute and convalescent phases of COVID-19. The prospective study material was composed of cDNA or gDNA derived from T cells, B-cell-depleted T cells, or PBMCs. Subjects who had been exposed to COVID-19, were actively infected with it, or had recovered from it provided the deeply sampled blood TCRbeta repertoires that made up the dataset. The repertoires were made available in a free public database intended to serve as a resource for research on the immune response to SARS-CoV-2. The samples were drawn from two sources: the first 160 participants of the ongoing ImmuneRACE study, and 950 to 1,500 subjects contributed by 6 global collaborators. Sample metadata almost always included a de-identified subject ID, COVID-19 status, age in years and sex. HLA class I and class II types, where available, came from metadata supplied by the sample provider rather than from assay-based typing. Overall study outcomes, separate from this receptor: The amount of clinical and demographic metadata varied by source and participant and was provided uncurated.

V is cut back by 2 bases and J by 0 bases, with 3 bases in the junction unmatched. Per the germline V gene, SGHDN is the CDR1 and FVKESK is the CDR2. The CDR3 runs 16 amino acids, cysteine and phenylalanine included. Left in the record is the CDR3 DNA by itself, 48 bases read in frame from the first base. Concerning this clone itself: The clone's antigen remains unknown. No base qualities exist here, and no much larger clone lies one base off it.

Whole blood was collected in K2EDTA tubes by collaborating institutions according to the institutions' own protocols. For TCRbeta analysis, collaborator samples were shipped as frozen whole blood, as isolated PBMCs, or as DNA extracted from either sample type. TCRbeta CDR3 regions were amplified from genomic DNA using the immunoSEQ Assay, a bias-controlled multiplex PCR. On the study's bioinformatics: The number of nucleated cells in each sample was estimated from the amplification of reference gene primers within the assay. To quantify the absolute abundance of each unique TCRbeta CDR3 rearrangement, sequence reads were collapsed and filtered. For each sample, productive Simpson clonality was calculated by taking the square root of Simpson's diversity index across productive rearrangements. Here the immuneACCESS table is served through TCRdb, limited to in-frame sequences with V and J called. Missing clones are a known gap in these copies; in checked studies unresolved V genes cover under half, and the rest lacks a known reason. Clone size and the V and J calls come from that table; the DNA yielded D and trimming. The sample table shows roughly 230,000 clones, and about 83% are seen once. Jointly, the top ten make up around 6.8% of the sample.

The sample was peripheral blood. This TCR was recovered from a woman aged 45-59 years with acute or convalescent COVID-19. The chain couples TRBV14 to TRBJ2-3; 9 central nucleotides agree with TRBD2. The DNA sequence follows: TGTGCCAGCAGCCAAAAGACTAGCGGTAGCACAGATACGCAGTATTTT. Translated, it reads CASSQKTSGSTDTQYF.